This T cell receptor beta chain derives from a study of cytomegalovirus exposure and HLA in healthy donors. Study-level results: Sequencing artifact likely explains a cluster of highly shared sequence variants. TCR beta V segments were, for the most part, productive about 87% or about 30% of the time in an earlier analysis.

Primers: 60 Vbeta forward and 13 Jbeta reverse. Method: immunoSEQ multiplex PCR; TCRdb's copy keeps in-frame clones and lacks some. The sample includes about 120,000 clones, roughly 80% of them seen just once. As concerns this clone: Its target is not known.

In germline, CDR1 is ENHRY, CDR2 SYGVKD. The germline V and J ends were trimmed by 6 bases and 2 bases, with 12 bases remaining between them. The CDR3 totals 14 residues. V and J are TRBV10-3 and TRBJ2-3, with D tentatively TRBD1 (6 bases). The receptor's source is a woman aged 40 to 50 in good health and CMV-seropositive. Material: PBMCs. CDR3 loop: CAISNRGHTDTQYF. The CDR3 DNA sequence: TGTGCCATCAGCAACCGGGGACACACAGATACGCAGTATTTT.